The present TCR beta chain was sequenced within a study of long-term antiretroviral therapy in people with HIV. For this clone: The antigen is undetermined.

Donors needed at least one pre-ART PBMC sample plus at least two post-ART samples. Study conclusions and caveats: All time points showed a repertoire dominated by clones expanded before ART. HIV repertoire CDR3 lengths ranged less widely than those of controls. Blood collection from about 2003 to 2017 possibly occurred under older ART regimens.

Version v3.0 of the immunoSEQ assay ran at survey level. Clones were sequenced by immunoSEQ multiplex PCR, and TCRdb holds only the in-frame ones, with some missing. This sample has under 30,000 clones, with 80% to 90% found just once. Sample: unsorted PBMCs, taken 3 years after starting antiretroviral therapy. This clonotype was obtained from a man younger than 30 with HIV.

CDR3 sequence reads: CSVGRGHTGELFF. In DNA, the CDR3 is TGCAGCGTCGGGAGGGGGCACACCGGGGAGCTGTTTTTT. This sequence joins TRBV29-1 and TRBJ2-2, with TRBD2 as a possible D gene (8 bases). The germline V gene has CDR1 SQVTM and CDR2 ANQGSEA. This CDR3 is built from 13 residues. The V gene lost 6 bases and the J gene lost 3 bases, with 11 bases spanning the gap.